This TCR beta chain was observed in a study of shared clonotypes between healthy human individuals. The CDR3 runs to 16 residues. In germline, CDR1 is MDHEN, CDR2 SYDVKM. V lost 5 bases to trimming and J lost 9 bases; unmatched junction nucleotides: 16. This clone was recorded only once. The table came from immunoSEQ multiplex PCR; TCRdb's copy has only in-frame clones and leaves some out. This table has some 1,100,000 clones, 70% to 80% appearing once. Sequencing used memory CD4+ T cells from PBMCs. Subset reported: CD45RA-negative fraction. This chain links TRBV28 with TRBJ1-5, with TRBD1 matching 7 bases. The TCR comes from a man younger than 35 in good health. Some clones in this sample may be carry-over from other donors' samples. The CDR3 loop is CASSPGHRGTGGPQHF. The CDR3 nucleotides read TGTGCCAGCAGTCCGGGCCACAGGGGCACGGGTGGGCCCCAGCATTTT.